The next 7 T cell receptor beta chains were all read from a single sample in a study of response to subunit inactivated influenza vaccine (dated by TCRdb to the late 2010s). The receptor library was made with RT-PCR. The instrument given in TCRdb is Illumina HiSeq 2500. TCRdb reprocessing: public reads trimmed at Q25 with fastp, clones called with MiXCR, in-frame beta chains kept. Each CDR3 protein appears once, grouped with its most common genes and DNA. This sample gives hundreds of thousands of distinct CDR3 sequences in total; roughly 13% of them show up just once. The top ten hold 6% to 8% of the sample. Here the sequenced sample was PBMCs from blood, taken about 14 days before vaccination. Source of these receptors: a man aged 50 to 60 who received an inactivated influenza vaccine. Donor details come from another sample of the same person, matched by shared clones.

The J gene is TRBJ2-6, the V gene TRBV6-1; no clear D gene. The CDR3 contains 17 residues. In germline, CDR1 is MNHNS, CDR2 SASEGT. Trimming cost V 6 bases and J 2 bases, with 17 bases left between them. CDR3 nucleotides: TGTGCCAGCAGCCACCGTTCGACGAGCGCTGGGGCCAACGTCCTGACTTTC. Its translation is CASSHRSTSAGANVLTF.

The CDR3: CASSLTFTGGGKNIQYF. CDR3 coding DNA: TGTGCCAGCAGCTTAACGTTCACGGGGGGGGGCAAAAACATTCAGTACTTC. This sequence joins TRBV7-2 and TRBJ2-4, with 8 bases identical to TRBD2. The CDR3 consists of 17 residues. Germline CDR1 and CDR2: SGHTA and FQGNSA. With V trimmed by 2 bases and J by 3 bases, 9 bases remained unmatched.

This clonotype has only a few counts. The CDR3 bases are TGTGCCAGCAATTGGGGGGCTGAAGCTTTCTTT. Protein product: CASNWGAEAFF. The J gene is TRBJ1-1, the V gene TRBV12-3 or TRBV12-4; D may be TRBD1 (5 bases). The CDR3 contains 11 residues. V was trimmed by 7 bases and J by 6 bases, leaving 9 bases between them.

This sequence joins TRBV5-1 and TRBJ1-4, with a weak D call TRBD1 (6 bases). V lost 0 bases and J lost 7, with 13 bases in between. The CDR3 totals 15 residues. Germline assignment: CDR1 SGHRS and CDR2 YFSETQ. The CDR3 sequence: CASSLVGGSGEKLFF. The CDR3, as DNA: TGCGCCAGCAGCTTGGTGGGGGGCAGCGGTGAAAAACTGTTTTTT.

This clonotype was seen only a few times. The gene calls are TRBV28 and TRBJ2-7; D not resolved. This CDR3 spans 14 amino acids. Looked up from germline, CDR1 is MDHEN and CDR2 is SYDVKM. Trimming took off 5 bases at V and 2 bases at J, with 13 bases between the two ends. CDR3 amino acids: CASSPSGLTYEQYF. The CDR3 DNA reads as TGTGCCAGCAGTCCATCCGGGTTAACCTACGAGCAGTACTTC.

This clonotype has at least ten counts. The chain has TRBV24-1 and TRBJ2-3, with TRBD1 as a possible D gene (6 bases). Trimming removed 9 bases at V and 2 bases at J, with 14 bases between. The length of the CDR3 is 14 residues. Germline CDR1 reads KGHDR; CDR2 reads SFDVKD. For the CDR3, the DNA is TGTGCCACCGAACAGGGATCCAACACAGATACGCAGTATTTT. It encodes CATEQGSNTDTQYF.

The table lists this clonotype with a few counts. CDR3 protein: CASSPASGGSSYNEQFF. The CDR3 DNA is TGTGCCAGCAGCCCCGCCAGCGGGGGAAGCTCCTACAATGAGCAGTTCTTC. This chain joins TRBV7-8 and TRBJ2-1; TRBD2 agrees at 8 bases. CDR1 SGHVS and CDR2 FQNEAQ come from the germline V gene. This CDR3 spans 17 amino acids. The V segment lost 5 bases and the J segment 0 bases; nucleotides outside the gene matches: 9.